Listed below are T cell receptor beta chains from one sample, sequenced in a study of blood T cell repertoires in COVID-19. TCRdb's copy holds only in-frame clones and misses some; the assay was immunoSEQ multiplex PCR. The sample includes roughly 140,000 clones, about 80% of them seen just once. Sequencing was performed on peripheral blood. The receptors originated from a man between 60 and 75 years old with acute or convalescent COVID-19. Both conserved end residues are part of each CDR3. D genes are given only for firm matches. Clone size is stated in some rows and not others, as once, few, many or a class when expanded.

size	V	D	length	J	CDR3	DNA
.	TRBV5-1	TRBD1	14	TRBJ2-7	CASSQQGTTYEQYF	TGCGCCAGCAGCCAACAGGGGACGACCTACGAGCAGTACTTC
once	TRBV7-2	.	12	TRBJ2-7	CASSHGPYEQYF	TGTGCCAGCAGCCACGGTCCGTACGAGCAGTACTTC
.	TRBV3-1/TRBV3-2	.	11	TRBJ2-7	CASSQYYEQYF	TGTGCCAGCAGCCAATACTACGAGCAGTACTTC
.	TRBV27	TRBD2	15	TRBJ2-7	CASSSAGVSIHEQYF	TGTGCCAGCAGTTCAGCGGGGGTTTCGATCCACGAGCAGTACTTC
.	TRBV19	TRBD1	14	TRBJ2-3	CASSTTGGLDTQYF	TGTGCCAGTAGTACCACAGGGGGTCTGGATACGCAGTATTTT
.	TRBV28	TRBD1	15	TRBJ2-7	CASSETGGTKYEQYF	TGTGCCAGCAGTGAAACAGGGGGCACGAAGTACGAGCAGTACTTC
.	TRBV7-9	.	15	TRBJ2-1	CASSLKGGSYNEQFF	TGTGCCAGCAGCTTAAAGGGGGGGTCTTACAATGAGCAGTTCTTC
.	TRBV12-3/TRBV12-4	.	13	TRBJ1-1	CASSRTWNTEAFF	TGTGCCAGCAGCAGGACATGGAACACTGAAGCTTTCTTT
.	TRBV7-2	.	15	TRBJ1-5	CASSEGRGGNQPQHF	TGTGCCAGCAGCGAGGGACGGGGGGGGAATCAGCCCCAGCATTTT
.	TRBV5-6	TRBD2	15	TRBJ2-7	CASAVPGGRAYEQYF	TGTGCCAGCGCTGTTCCGGGAGGTCGGGCCTACGAGCAGTACTTC
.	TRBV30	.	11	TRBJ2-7	CAWSPGYEQYF	TGTGCCTGGAGTCCAGGGTACGAGCAGTACTTC
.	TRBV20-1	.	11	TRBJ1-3	CSAGAGNTIYF	TGCAGTGCTGGGGCGGGAAACACCATATATTTT
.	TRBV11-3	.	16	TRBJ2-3	CASSPGGQGPTDTQYF	TGTGCCAGCAGCCCCGGGGGGCAGGGTCCCACAGATACGCAGTATTTT
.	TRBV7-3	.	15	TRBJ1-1	CASSLTGQGEAEAFF	TGTGCCAGCAGCTTAACAGGGCAAGGGGAGGCTGAAGCTTTCTTT
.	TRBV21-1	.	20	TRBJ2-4	CASSKRVGGDRMLAKNIQYF	TGTGCCAGCAGCAAAAGGGTCGGGGGGGACAGAATGCTAGCCAAAAACATTCAGTACTTC
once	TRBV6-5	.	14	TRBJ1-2	CASGGTTDLYGYTF	TGTGCCAGCGGGGGGACGACAGATCTCTATGGCTACACCTTC
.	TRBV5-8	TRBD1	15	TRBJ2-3	CASSPEGARVDTQYF	TGTGCCAGCAGCCCCGAGGGGGCGCGGGTAGATACGCAGTATTTT
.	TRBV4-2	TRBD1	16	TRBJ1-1	CASSGRTGTLNTEAFF	TGTGCCAGCAGTGGACGGACAGGGACTTTGAACACTGAAGCTTTCTTT
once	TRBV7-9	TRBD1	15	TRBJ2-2	CASSEGTGQTGELFF	TGTGCCAGCAGCGAAGGGACAGGGCAAACCGGGGAGCTGTTTTTT
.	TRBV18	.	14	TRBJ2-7	CASSPRRERNEQYF	TGTGCCAGCTCACCAAGGCGGGAACGGAACGAGCAGTACTTC
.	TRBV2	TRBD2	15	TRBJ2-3	CASSRLAGGTDTQYF	TGTGCCAGCAGCCGACTAGCGGGGGGGACAGATACGCAGTATTTT
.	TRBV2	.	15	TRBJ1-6	CASTGLGDINSPLHF	TGTGCCAGCACGGGTTTAGGGGATATTAATTCACCCCTCCACTTT
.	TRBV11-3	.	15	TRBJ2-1	CASSRLAAAYNEQFF	TGTGCCAGCAGCCGCCTCGCGGCGGCCTACAATGAGCAGTTCTTC
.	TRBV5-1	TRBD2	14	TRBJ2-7	CASSSLAGAYEQYF	TGCGCCAGCAGCTCACTAGCGGGGGCCTACGAGCAGTACTTC
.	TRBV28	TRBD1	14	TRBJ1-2	CASRDSGTVYGYTF	TGTGCCAGCAGAGACTCCGGGACAGTCTATGGCTACACCTTC
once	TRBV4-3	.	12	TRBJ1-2	CASSSQGYGYTF	TGCGCCAGCAGCTCCCAGGGGTATGGCTACACCTTC
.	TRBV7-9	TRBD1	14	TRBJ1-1	CASTASTGDTEAFF	TGTGCCAGCACCGCGTCGACAGGGGACACTGAAGCTTTCTTT
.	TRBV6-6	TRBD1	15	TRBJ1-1	CASSKTGQPNTEAFF	TGTGCCAGCAGTAAGACGGGACAGCCGAACACTGAAGCTTTCTTT
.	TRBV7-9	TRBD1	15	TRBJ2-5	CASSPGQGYQETQYF	TGTGCCAGCAGCCCCGGACAGGGCTACCAAGAGACCCAGTACTTC
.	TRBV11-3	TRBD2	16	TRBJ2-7	CASSLDGREGRDEQYF	TGTGCCAGCAGCTTAGACGGGCGGGAGGGCCGAGACGAGCAGTACTTC
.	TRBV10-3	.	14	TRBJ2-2	CAISGNRNTGELFF	TGTGCCATCAGTGGGAACAGGAACACCGGGGAGCTGTTTTTT
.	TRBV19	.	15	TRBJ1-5	CASSKRVGSNQPQHF	TGTGCCAGTAGTAAGAGGGTCGGAAGCAATCAGCCCCAGCATTTT
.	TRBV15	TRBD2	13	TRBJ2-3	CATGRGSTDTQYF	TGTGCCACCGGGCGGGGGAGCACAGATACGCAGTATTTT
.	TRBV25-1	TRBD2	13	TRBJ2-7	CASTPGGSYEQYF	TGTGCCAGCACCCCGGGGGGCTCCTACGAGCAGTACTTC
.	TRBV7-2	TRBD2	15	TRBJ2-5	CASSLTSGRAATQYF	TGTGCCAGCAGCTTAACGAGCGGGAGGGCAGCGACCCAGTACTTC
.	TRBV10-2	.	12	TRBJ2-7	CASSATSYEQYF	TGCGCCAGCAGTGCTACTAGCTACGAGCAGTACTTC
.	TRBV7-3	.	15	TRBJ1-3	CASSLMAGAGNTIYF	TGTGCCAGCAGCTTAATGGCAGGGGCTGGAAACACCATATATTTT
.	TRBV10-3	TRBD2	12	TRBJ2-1	CAGGGLYNEQFF	TGTGCCGGCGGGGGACTCTACAATGAGCAGTTCTTC
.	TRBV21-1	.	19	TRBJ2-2	CASSTIAGRVGTNTGELFF	TGTGCCAGCAGCACCATAGCGGGAAGGGTGGGAACGAACACCGGGGAGCTGTTTTTT
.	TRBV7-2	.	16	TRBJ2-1	CASSSPRGQHENEQFF	TGTGCCAGCAGCTCGCCCAGGGGACAACATGAGAATGAGCAGTTCTTC